These 24 T cell receptor beta chains share one sample of origin, sequenced in a study of response to subunit inactivated influenza vaccine. In TCRdb, the RT-PCR reads were re-called with MiXCR into one record per CDR3 protein. The profile covers 650,000 to 850,000 distinct CDR3 sequences, with more than 11% appearing a single time and 6.5% to 8.5% taken by the ten largest. Sequencing used PBMCs from blood, obtained 14 to 15 days before vaccination. All receptors derive from a man aged 50 to 59 who received an inactivated influenza vaccine.

This chain joins TRBV6-6 and TRBJ1-1; a possible D gene is TRBD1 (6 bases). The CDR3 totals 13 residues. V was pared by 7 bases and J by 1 base, with 10 bases between. Germline assignment: CDR1 MNHNY and CDR2 SVGAGI (reference sequence). The chain's CDR3 is CASTRTENTEAFF. For the CDR3, the DNA is TGTGCCAGCACTCGGACAGAGAACACTGAAGCTTTCTTT.

The chain links TRBV4-1 to TRBJ1-5, with D perhaps TRBD1 (5 bases). The germline V gene encodes CDR1 MGHRA and CDR2 YSYEKL. The V end was cut by 4 bases, the J end by 0 bases, with 19 bases between. The CDR3 totals 18 residues. In nucleotides, the CDR3 is TGCGCCAGCAGCCTAGAGAGCCCCGGGACCCCTAGCAATCAGCCCCAGCATTTT. Encoded protein: CASSLESPGTPSNQPQHF.

Concerning this clonotype itself: This may be a read error: a much more frequent sequence differs by one nucleotide. This chain joins TRBV7-2 and TRBJ2-7; D might be TRBD1 or TRBD2, each matching 5 bases. Per germline, CDR1 SGHTA and CDR2 FQGNSA. Trimming removed 0 bases at V and 2 bases at J, with 11 bases between. This CDR3 spans 15 amino acids. CDR3 region: CASSLAGPPTYEQYF. The CDR3 coding sequence is TGTGCCAGCAGCTTAGCGGGACCACCAACCTACGAGCAGTACTTC.

The J gene is TRBJ2-7, the V gene TRBV7-9; 8 positions agree with TRBD1. The trim removed 5 bases at V and 3 bases at J, leaving 6 bases unmatched. This CDR3 is built from 14 residues. Germline V gene data show CDR1 as SEHNR and CDR2 as FQNEAQ (reference sequence). In DNA form, the CDR3 reads TGTGCCAGCAGCCCGACGGACAGGGACTACGAGCAGTACTTC. Translated, it gives CASSPTDRDYEQYF.

The table lists this clonotype with a few counts. The chain has TRBV20-1 and TRBJ2-5; D not resolved. The CDR3 covers 11 residues. The V end was cut by 3 bases, the J end by 5 bases, with 7 bases between. Germline V gene lookup returns CDR1 DFQATT and CDR2 SNEGSKA (reference sequence). CDR3 in DNA: TGCAGTGCTAGTCAGGAGGAGACCCAGTACTTC. Amino acids: CSASQEETQYF.

The chain is built from TRBV11-2 and TRBJ1-2; D not certain. The CDR3 has 12 residues. V was trimmed by 0 bases and J by 11 bases, leaving 10 bases between them. From germline, CDR1 is SGHAT and CDR2 FQNNGV. CDR3 bases: TGTGCCAGCAGCTTAGAAAGCCTTTCTTACACCTTC. This translates into CASSLESLSYTF.

The DNA of the CDR3 is TGTGCCAGCAGTTATGTCACCGGAGCCTCTGGAAACACCATATATTTT. Its translation is CASSYVTGASGNTIYF. The chain joins TRBV6-5 to TRBJ1-3, with no clear D. The CDR3 is 16 residues long. The germline V gene encodes CDR1 MNHEY and CDR2 SVGAGI. With 3 bases removed from V and 0 bases from J, the gap between germline ends came to 12 bases.

The chain links TRBV7-6 to TRBJ2-7; D is possibly TRBD1 (5 bases). CDR1 and CDR2 (germline): SGHVS, FNYEAQ. The V and J ends lost 5 bases and 6 bases respectively, with 14 bases between them. The CDR3 runs to 13 residues. CDR3 region: CASSAQGNGEQYF. The CDR3 DNA follows: TGTGCCAGCAGCGCCCAGGGTAATGGCGAGCAGTACTTC.

This clonotype was counted only a few times. V is TRBV6-2 or TRBV6-3 and J is TRBJ2-7, with a weak D call TRBD2 (6 bases). Germline CDR1 and CDR2: MNHEY and SVGEGT. V shed 5 bases and J shed 0 bases, with 14 bases lying between them. The CDR3 consists of 15 residues. As DNA, the CDR3 is TGTGCCAGCAGTCCCCAAGGAGGGAGCTCCTACGAGCAGTACTTC. Protein: CASSPQGGSSYEQYF.

This clonotype was seen ten or more times. The chain joins TRBV5-1 to TRBJ2-3, with D possibly being TRBD2 (6 bases). Per germline, CDR1 SGHRS and CDR2 YFSETQ. CDR3 length: 16 amino acids. The germline V and J ends were trimmed by 6 bases and 0 bases, with 17 bases remaining between them. The CDR3 here is CASKLNSGTSTDTQYF. In DNA form, the CDR3 reads TGCGCCAGCAAACTAAACTCAGGGACTAGCACAGATACGCAGTATTTT. The full variable domain, completed using reference TRBV5-1 and TRBJ2-3, is KAGVTQTPRYLIKTRGQQVTLSCSPISGHRSVSWYQQTPGQGLQFLFEYFSETQRNKGNFPGRFSGRQFSNSRSEMNVSTLELGDSALYLCASKLNSGTSTDTQYFGPGTRLTVL.

This clonotype has just a few counts. This sequence joins TRBV4-3 and TRBJ1-3; no clear D gene. V was clipped by 5 bases and J by 7 bases, with 15 bases between them. Germline V lookup: CDR1 LGHNA, CDR2 YSLEER. This CDR3 comprises 14 residues. This CDR3 is CASSAIDTDNTIYF. CDR3 in DNA: TGCGCCAGCAGCGCGATTGATACCGATAACACCATATATTTT.

This clonotype was found many times. The CDR3 protein is CASAQGGYNEQFF. Written as DNA, the CDR3 is TGCGCCAGCGCGCAGGGGGGGTACAATGAGCAGTTCTTC. This rearrangement joins TRBV5-1 to TRBJ2-1; possibly TRBD1 or TRBD2 for D (7 bases each). Trimming left V 7 bases short and J 4 bases short, with 12 bases between. CDR1 and CDR2 from the germline V gene are SGHRS and YFSETQ. The CDR3 length is 13 residues.

The V gene is TRBV20-1, the J gene TRBJ1-5; 8 positions match TRBD1. Germline loops: CDR1 DFQATT, CDR2 SNEGSKA (reference sequence). The CDR3 has 14 amino acids. The V gene end was trimmed by 0 bases and the J gene end by 5 bases; junction bases not matched to a gene: 3. The chain's CDR3 is CSARDSTGDQPQHF. CDR3 DNA sequence: TGCAGTGCTAGAGACTCGACAGGGGATCAGCCCCAGCATTTT.

This clonotype came up a few times. This chain links TRBV3-1 with TRBJ2-2; maybe TRBD2 (6 bases). V was shortened by 1 base and J by 4 bases, with 13 bases between the two germline ends. The CDR3 totals 16 residues. The V gene's germline CDR1 is LGHDT and CDR2 YNNKEL (reference sequence). CDR3 DNA sequence: TGTGCCAGCAGCCAAGTCTCGGGAGTGATCACCGGGGAGCTGTTTTTT. Its protein is CASSQVSGVITGELFF.

The V and J genes are TRBV30 and TRBJ1-1; D is unresolved. Germline assignment: CDR1 GTSNPN and CDR2 SVGIG (reference sequence). This CDR3 comprises 13 residues. V dropped 2 bases and J dropped 3 bases, with 10 bases sitting between them. Here the CDR3 DNA reads TGTGCCTGGAGTAGAGACCAGTACACTGAAGCTTTCTTT. As protein: CAWSRDQYTEAFF.

This clonotype came up a few times. The chain has TRBV24-1 and TRBJ1-5; TRBD1 might be the D (6 bases). CDR1 KGHDR and CDR2 SFDVKD come from the germline V gene. V was shortened by 7 bases and J by 5 bases, with 11 bases between the two germline ends. This CDR3 contains 13 residues. The CDR3 loop reads CATRQGPYQPQHF. The CDR3 DNA is TGTGCCACCAGACAGGGCCCCTATCAGCCCCAGCATTTT.

This clonotype was detected only a few times. The V call is TRBV7-8, the J call TRBJ2-3, with 9 bases aligning to TRBD1. There are 16 residues in the CDR3. CDR1 is SGHVS, CDR2 FQNEAQ, per germline. V lost 5 bases to trimming and J lost 3 bases; unmatched junction nucleotides: 9. CDR3 coding DNA: TGTGCCAGCAGCACCCTGGGACAGGGCCGGACAGATACGCAGTATTTT. Translation: CASSTLGQGRTDTQYF.

This clonotype was counted many times. The chain couples TRBV11-2 to TRBJ1-1; unclear D gene. The CDR3 contains 15 residues. V was shortened by 2 bases and J by 1 base, with 11 bases between the two germline ends. Germline values: CDR1 SGHAT, CDR2 FQNNGV. This CDR3 reads CASSLSSQTNTEAFF. The CDR3, as DNA: TGTGCCAGCAGCTTATCGTCACAAACGAACACTGAAGCTTTCTTT. The variable domain in full, completed from reference TRBV11-2 and TRBJ1-1, reads EAGVAQSPRYKIIEKRQSVAFWCNPISGHATLYWYQQILGQGPKLLIQFQNNGVVDDSQLPKDRFSAERLKGVDSTLKIQPAKLEDSAVYLCASSLSSQTNTEAFFGQGTRLTVV.

As DNA, the CDR3 is TGTGCCAGCAGCTTGGTGCTGACGGCTGCAACTAATGAAAAACTGTTTTTT. Residues: CASSLVLTAATNEKLFF. The rearrangement uses TRBV5-5 and TRBJ1-4; D call uncertain. V lost 0 bases to trimming and J lost 0 bases, with 12 bases between them. Germline V gives CDR1 SGHKS, CDR2 YYEKEE (reference sequence). The CDR3 runs 17 residues.

This clonotype was seen more than once but under ten times. The chain carries TRBV4-3 and TRBJ2-5; tentative D call: TRBD1 (7 bases). Germline V CDR1 and CDR2: LGHNA, YSLEER. The CDR3 is 16 amino acids. Deletions cut 1 base from V and 2 bases from J, with 14 bases between. The CDR3 DNA reads as TGCGCCAGCAGCCAAGGTTCGGCAGGGGGGCAAGAGACCCAGTACTTC. This translates into CASSQGSAGGQETQYF.

The V and J genes are TRBV12-3 or TRBV12-4 and TRBJ2-3; D uncertain. This CDR3 contains 14 residues. The V and J ends lost 6 bases and 6 bases respectively, with 16 bases between them. As DNA, the CDR3 is TGTGCCAGCAGCCCCAATTGGGGTTCGGATACGCAGTATTTT. Protein sequence: CASSPNWGSDTQYF.

This clonotype has only a few counts. The chain recombines TRBV20-1 with TRBJ1-1, with 9 bases fitting TRBD1. Germline-derived CDR1 and CDR2 are DFQATT and SNEGSKA (reference sequence). With V trimmed by 2 bases and J by 4 bases, 8 bases remained unmatched. The CDR3 spans 15 residues. DNA of the CDR3: TGCAGTGCTAGAATACAGGGGGCGCGTAGCACTGAAGCTTTCTTT. This sequence encodes CSARIQGARSTEAFF.

This clonotype was counted a few times. J is TRBJ1-1 and V is TRBV4-2; possibly TRBD1 for D (5 bases). CDR1 and CDR2 (germline): LGHNA, YNFKEQ. Trimming stripped 7 bases from V and 1 base from J, with 19 bases between. This CDR3 is built from 16 residues. In DNA form, the CDR3 reads TGTGCCAGCACACCAGGCCCCACCAGGGCGAACACTGAAGCTTTCTTT. This encodes CASTPGPTRANTEAFF.

CDR3 in DNA: TGCAGTGCTAGAGATCTCCGGGTGGTACAGGGACGCAATGAGCAGTTCTTC. This translates into CSARDLRVVQGRNEQFF. The chain links TRBV20-1 to TRBJ2-1; a possible D gene is TRBD1 (6 bases). Germline CDR1 and CDR2: DFQATT and SNEGSKA (reference sequence). There are 17 residues in the CDR3. Trimming took off 0 bases at V and 6 bases at J, with 21 bases between the two ends.